Shown below are 29 T cell receptor beta chains from a single sample sequenced in a study of OX40 agonist ivuxolimab in advanced cancers. TCRdb's copy holds only in-frame clones and misses some; the assay was immunoSEQ multiplex PCR. Of about 69,000 clones in the sample, about 89% were seen once. Sequencing was performed on CD4+ or CD8+ T cells sorted from blood, taken in a trial of the OX40 agonist ivuxolimab. These receptors were obtained from an adult with an advanced solid tumor such as melanoma, head and neck, liver or kidney cancer.

The rearrangement links TRBV4-3 to TRBJ1-2; TRBD1 is a possible D gene (6 bases). The CDR3 totals 15 residues. Germline lookup yields CDR1 LGHNA and CDR2 YSLEER. V gave up 1 base and J gave up 5 bases, with 14 bases separating them. Here the CDR3 reads CASSQARGDVYGYTF. The CDR3 DNA reads TGCGCCAGCAGCCAAGCCAGGGGCGATGTTTATGGCTACACCTTC.

The rearrangement links TRBV27 to TRBJ1-5, with a weak D call TRBD1 (5 bases). This CDR3 is 13 amino acids long. CDR1 is MNHEY and CDR2 is SMNVEV in the germline V gene (reference sequence). Trimming removed 4 bases from V and 3 bases from J, with 7 bases in between. The CDR3 bases are TGTGCCAGCAGTTGGGGCCCCAATCAGCCCCAGCATTTT. It encodes CASSWGPNQPQHF.

V is TRBV29-1 and J is TRBJ2-1; possible D gene TRBD2, 6 bases. The CDR3 runs to 12 residues. Germline CDR1 reads SQVTM; CDR2 reads ANQGSEA. Trimming removed 1 base from V and 7 bases from J, with 8 bases in between. CDR3 in DNA: TGCAGCGTTGAAGTAGCGGAGAATGAGCAGTTCTTC. The encoded protein is CSVEVAENEQFF.

The gene calls are TRBV7-2 and TRBJ2-3; D gene ambiguous. The CDR3 extends over 16 amino acids. Germline V gene data show CDR1 as SGHTA and CDR2 as FQGNSA. The V gene lost 4 bases and the J gene lost 2 bases, with 16 bases spanning the gap. The CDR3 sequence: CASSSSSTRFTDTQYF. The CDR3 nucleotides read TGTGCCAGCAGCTCATCTTCCACACGTTTCACAGATACGCAGTATTTT. Full variable domain (missing parts from reference TRBV7-2 and TRBJ2-3): GAGVSQSPSNKVTEKGKDVELRCDPISGHTALYWYRQSLGQGLEFLIYFQGNSAPDKSGLPSDRFSAERTGGSVSTLTIQRTQQEDSAVYLCASSSSSTRFTDTQYFGPGTRLTVL.

V and J are TRBV9 and TRBJ2-7; D possibly corresponds to TRBD2 (5 bases). Germline lookup yields CDR1 SGDLS and CDR2 YYNGEE. This CDR3 contains 13 residues. V was trimmed by 0 bases and J by 5 bases, leaving 9 bases between them. CDR3 DNA: TGTGCCAGCAGCGTAGGGTCCGGGAACGAGCAGTACTTC. It translates to CASSVGSGNEQYF.

This clone was recorded once. This chain uses TRBV4-1 with TRBJ2-2, with D possibly matching TRBD1 (5 bases). Trimming took off 0 bases at V and 6 bases at J, with 5 bases between the two ends. Germline CDR1 and CDR2: MGHRA and YSYEKL. The CDR3 runs 13 residues. The CDR3 DNA reads as TGCGCCAGCAGCCAAGAGGGGCCCGGGGAGCTGTTTTTT. It specifies CASSQEGPGELFF.

V is TRBV28 and J is TRBJ2-1, with TRBD2 identical over 10 bases. Germline V gene data show CDR1 as MDHEN and CDR2 as SYDVKM. The CDR3 is 15 amino acids. V lost 3 bases to trimming and J lost 5 bases; unmatched junction nucleotides: 4. The DNA of the CDR3 is TGTGCCAGCAGTTTGTCTGGACTAGCGGACAATGAGCAGTTCTTC. It yields the protein CASSLSGLADNEQFF.

V gene TRBV5-6 combines with J gene TRBJ1-1; the D is unclear. V shed 2 bases and J shed 4 bases, with 6 bases lying between them. Germline CDR1 reads SGHDT; CDR2 reads YYEEEE. The CDR3 extends over 12 amino acids. The CDR3 loop is CASSFYSTEAFF. CDR3 nucleotide sequence: TGTGCCAGCAGCTTTTACAGCACTGAAGCTTTCTTT.

The chain couples TRBV19 to TRBJ2-7, with 7 positions matching TRBD1. Germline assignment: CDR1 LNHDA and CDR2 SQIVND (reference sequence). The CDR3 runs 15 residues. The V and J ends lost 8 bases and 2 bases, in that order; junction bases with no gene match: 12. The DNA of the CDR3 is TGTGCCAGTGGTTCCAGGGGACAGAATCCCTACGAGCAGTACTTC. Translation gives CASGSRGQNPYEQYF.

The chain combines TRBV5-1 with TRBJ2-7, with D tentatively TRBD2 (6 bases). This CDR3 region has 15 residues. Germline-derived CDR1 and CDR2 are SGHRS and YFSETQ. Trimming took 4 bases from V and 7 from J, leaving 21 bases between them. CDR3: CASSPNSAGSGEQYF. The CDR3, as DNA: TGCGCCAGCAGCCCGAACAGTGCGGGGTCGGGAGAGCAGTACTTC.

The chain couples TRBV4-3 to TRBJ2-5; no firm D call. Germline V CDR1 and CDR2: LGHNA, YSLEER. The CDR3 extends over 15 amino acids. V lost 2 bases to trimming and J lost 1 base, with 11 bases between them. The CDR3, as DNA: TGCGCCAGCAGCCAAAGTTGGGGAATCCAAGAGACCCAGTACTTC. Translating it yields CASSQSWGIQETQYF.

This sequence joins TRBV27 and TRBJ1-5; D is unresolved. Germline CDR1 reads MNHEY; CDR2 reads SMNVEV (reference sequence). This CDR3 contains 15 residues. V shed 0 bases and J shed 6 bases, with 12 bases lying between them. The CDR3: CASSLSAERRQPQHF. The CDR3 region has the DNA TGTGCCAGCAGTTTATCGGCGGAACGACGTCAGCCCCAGCATTTT.

The chain has TRBV7-9 and TRBJ2-7; D may be TRBD1 (5 bases). Trimming pared 5 bases from V and 6 bases from J, leaving 14 bases between. CDR1 and CDR2 (germline): SEHNR, FQNEAQ (reference sequence). This CDR3 comprises 13 residues. The CDR3 region is CASSGRLGAEQYF. The CDR3 region has the DNA TGTGCCAGCAGCGGAAGACTTGGGGCCGAGCAGTACTTC.

The rearrangement links TRBV4-3 to TRBJ2-7; no clear D gene. The length of the CDR3 is 15 residues. In germline, CDR1 is LGHNA, CDR2 YSLEER. Trimming removed 0 bases from V and 2 bases from J, with 11 bases in between. CDR3 in DNA: TGCGCCAGCAGCCAAGAGTTGGTCCGAGCCTACGAGCAGTACTTC. It yields the protein CASSQELVRAYEQYF.

The rearrangement links TRBV7-8 to TRBJ2-3; D unclear. Germline V gene lookup returns CDR1 SGHVS and CDR2 FQNEAQ. V gave up 1 base and J gave up 2 bases, with 10 bases separating them. The CDR3 length is 15 residues. The CDR3 is CASSLVGRFTDTQYF. In DNA form, the CDR3 reads TGTGCCAGCAGCTTAGTCGGACGGTTCACAGATACGCAGTATTTT.

The rearrangement uses TRBV7-9 and TRBJ1-1; D is unresolved. Germline V gives CDR1 SEHNR, CDR2 FQNEAQ (reference sequence). This CDR3 region has 12 residues. The CDR3 is CAAGVGNTEAFF. CDR3 coding DNA: TGTGCAGCCGGGGTTGGGAACACTGAAGCTTTCTTT.

A single count supports this clone. The CDR3 spells CASSLLLAGETQYF. CDR3 DNA: TGTGCCAGCAGTTTACTACTAGCGGGAGAGACCCAGTACTTC. This sequence joins TRBV28 and TRBJ2-5, with 9 bases that match TRBD2. Unmatched junction bases numbered 2, after V lost 2 bases and J lost 4 bases. There are 14 residues in the CDR3. The germline CDR1 and CDR2 sequences are MDHEN and SYDVKM.

V usage is TRBV11-2 and J usage is TRBJ2-7; D is uncertain. Germline-derived CDR1 and CDR2 are SGHAT and FQNNGV. The CDR3 is 15 amino acids. The V and J ends lost 8 bases and 3 bases respectively, with 20 bases between them. The CDR3 coding sequence is TGTGCCAGCCTACGGGCAGACGGATGGGACTACGAGCAGTACTTC. The encoded protein is CASLRADGWDYEQYF.

The gene calls are TRBV7-8 and TRBJ2-5; 9 bases map to TRBD1. CDR1 and CDR2 from the germline V gene are SGHVS and FQNEAQ. The CDR3 loop spans 15 amino acids. Losses at the gene ends were 4 bases for V and 5 bases for J; bases not matched to a gene: 8. For the CDR3, the DNA is TGTGCCAGCAGCTACCGGGACAGGGATGTTGAGACCCAGTACTTC. As protein: CASSYRDRDVETQYF.

The rearrangement links TRBV5-1 to TRBJ2-7; TRBD2 might be the D (6 bases). Germline V gives CDR1 SGHRS, CDR2 YFSETQ. The CDR3 consists of 14 residues. V lost 4 bases and J 2 bases, leaving 13 bases between the germline ends. CDR3 amino acids: CASSAGRSAYEQYF. CDR3 coding DNA: TGCGCCAGCAGCGCGGGACGGAGTGCCTACGAGCAGTACTTC.

V is TRBV6-5 and J is TRBJ2-1, with 9 bases matching TRBD1. Trimming took 7 bases from V and 3 from J; bases not matched to a gene: 7. Germline CDR1 MNHEY, CDR2 SVGAGI. The CDR3 has 15 residues. The CDR3, as DNA: TGTGCCAGCAACTCCGGGACAGGGAACTACAATGAGCAGTTCTTC. It encodes CASNSGTGNYNEQFF.

The rearrangement uses TRBV7-8 and TRBJ1-5; 10 bases line up with TRBD1. This CDR3 has 16 amino acids. Germline assignment: CDR1 SGHVS and CDR2 FQNEAQ. V lost 5 bases to trimming and J lost 5 bases; unmatched junction nucleotides: 9. The CDR3: CASSITSGTGDQPQHF. Written as DNA, the CDR3 is TGTGCCAGCAGCATAACATCCGGGACAGGGGATCAGCCCCAGCATTTT.

The V and J genes are TRBV7-8 and TRBJ2-7; 9 bases line up with TRBD1. Germline CDR1 reads SGHVS; CDR2 reads FQNEAQ. The CDR3 runs to 18 residues. Germline trimming cut 0 bases from V and 2 bases from J; bases unmatched to any gene: 11. CDR3 DNA: TGTGCCAGCAGCTTAGCTCCCGGGACAGGGAGGCTAACCTACGAGCAGTACTTC. This encodes CASSLAPGTGRLTYEQYF.

This clone was observed a few times. CDR3 sequence: CASSFGGLAGTMEQYF. The CDR3 bases are TGTGCCAGCAGCTTCGGGGGACTAGCGGGTACAATGGAGCAGTACTTC. This rearrangement joins TRBV11-2 to TRBJ2-7; the match to TRBD2 covers 12 bases. The V gene end was trimmed by 3 bases and the J gene end by 7 bases; junction bases not matched to a gene: 10. Germline assignment: CDR1 SGHAT and CDR2 FQNNGV. CDR3 length equals 16 residues.

This clone was detected only a few times. The chain carries TRBV14 and TRBJ2-5; 11 positions match TRBD2. V lost 2 bases to trimming and J lost 1 base; unmatched junction nucleotides: 6. Germline V gene lookup returns CDR1 SGHDN and CDR2 FVKESK. The CDR3 is 17 amino acids. The CDR3 here is CASSQPLAGAPQETQYF. CDR3 nucleotide sequence: TGTGCCAGCAGCCAACCACTAGCGGGAGCCCCCCAAGAGACCCAGTACTTC.

The chain has TRBV4-1 and TRBJ2-3; TRBD2 agrees at 7 bases. V dropped 4 bases and J dropped 3; count of bases not matched to a gene: 13. Looked up from germline, CDR1 is MGHRA and CDR2 is YSYEKL. The CDR3 loop spans 17 amino acids. CDR3 in amino acids: CASSRFYGGSGTDTQYF. The DNA for the CDR3 is TGCGCCAGCAGCCGATTTTATGGCGGGAGTGGAACAGATACGCAGTATTTT.

With respect to this clone: A junction end diverges from the germline sequence, so it may reflect a read error. The chain is built from TRBV7-7 and TRBJ1-1; no clear D gene. The germline gives CDR1 SSHAT, CDR2 FNYEAQ (reference sequence). The CDR3 is 13 residues long. CDR3 DNA: TGTGCTAGCAGCTTAACAGCGAACACTGAAGCTTTCTTT. Translated: CASSLTANTEAFF.

CDR3 DNA sequence: TGTGCCAGCAGGCAGGGGAGCTCCTACGAGCAGTACTTC. Protein: CASRQGSSYEQYF. This chain joins TRBV6-1 and TRBJ2-7; D is perhaps TRBD1 (6 bases). V was clipped by 6 bases and J by 0 bases, with 9 bases between them. Looked up from germline, CDR1 is MNHNS and CDR2 is SASEGT. The CDR3 loop spans 13 amino acids.

The gene calls are TRBV7-2 and TRBJ2-5, with 7 bases fitting TRBD2. The length of the CDR3 is 13 residues. V shed 6 bases and J 2 bases; nucleotides not matched to a gene: 3. Germline V gives CDR1 SGHTA, CDR2 FQGNSA. Here the CDR3 reads CASSGGGQETQYF. CDR3 DNA sequence: TGTGCCAGCAGTGGGGGGGGGCAAGAGACCCAGTACTTC.